This TCR beta chain was sequenced for a study of T cell changes during pregnancy in multiple sclerosis. This CDR3 contains 16 residues. The ends were cut back, 4 bases at V and 1 base at J, with 16 bases in the middle. Germline assignment: CDR1 KGHSH and CDR2 LQKENI. Sequencing used immunoSEQ multiplex PCR; TCRdb keeps in-frame clones, though not all of them. The sample lists about 89,000 clones; about 94% were seen once. The chain carries TRBV18 and TRBJ1-1, with a tentative D call TRBD1 (5 bases). This receptor was identified in a female donor with multiple sclerosis, enrolled in a pregnancy study. Sample: peripheral blood, taken in the third trimester of pregnancy. CDR3 in DNA: TGTGCCAGCTCACGCGGGACCCCCGGAGGGAACACTGAAGCTTTCTTT. Translating it yields CASSRGTPGGNTEAFF.